Presented here are 29 T cell receptor beta chains from one specimen sequenced in a study of cytomegalovirus exposure and HLA in healthy donors. The PCR used 60 Vbeta and 13 Jbeta primers. Produced via immunoSEQ multiplex PCR; TCRdb's table is partial and in-frame only. The sample lists fewer than 75,000 clones, roughly 70% seen once, with 9.5% to 15% in the top ten. Specimen: PBMCs. These receptor sequences come from a man in his sixties or seventies in good health and CMV-seronegative.

This sequence joins TRBV7-2 and TRBJ2-1, with 13 positions matching TRBD2. CDR3 length: 18 residues. Trimming at V came to 1 base and at J to 3 bases, leaving 6 bases not matched to a gene. Germline CDR1 reads SGHTA; CDR2 reads FQGNSA. The DNA of the CDR3 is TGTGCCAGCAGCTTAGTGGGGACTAGCGGGGACTACTACAATGAGCAGTTCTTC. It is translated as CASSLVGTSGDYYNEQFF.

The chain employs TRBV7-6 and TRBJ2-7; 9 bases map to TRBD2. V trimming: 5 bases; J trimming: 1 base; junction bases outside the gene matches: 9. The CDR3 totals 16 residues. Germline assignment: CDR1 SGHVS and CDR2 FNYEAQ. The CDR3 spells CASSAETSGRSYEQYF. The CDR3, as DNA: TGTGCCAGCAGCGCCGAAACTAGCGGGCGATCCTACGAGCAGTACTTC.

This rearrangement joins TRBV29-1 to TRBJ1-4, with 9 positions matching TRBD1. The V segment lost 6 bases and the J segment 7 bases; nucleotides outside the gene matches: 6. This CDR3 comprises 13 residues. CDR1 is SQVTM and CDR2 is ANQGSEA in the germline V gene. The CDR3 spells CSVLTGGSEKLFF. The CDR3 nucleotides are TGCAGCGTCCTGACAGGGGGTAGTGAAAAACTGTTTTTT. The whole variable domain, filled in from reference TRBV29-1 and TRBJ1-4, reads SAVISQKPSRDICQRGTSLTIQCQVDSQVTMMFWYRQQPGQSLTLIATANQGSEATYESGFVIDKFPISRPNLTFSTLTVSNMSPEDSSIYLCSVLTGGSEKLFFGSGTQLSVL.

The chain is built from TRBV19 and TRBJ2-7, with D tentatively TRBD1 (5 bases). The V end lost 0 bases, the J end lost 3 bases, and 6 bases lay between the germline ends. This CDR3 is 13 amino acids long. Germline lookup yields CDR1 LNHDA and CDR2 SQIVND (reference sequence). For the CDR3, the DNA is TGTGCCAGTAGTATAGACAGGGACTACGAGCAGTACTTC. It codes for CASSIDRDYEQYF.

This chain uses TRBV5-5 with TRBJ2-2; D not certain. V was pared by 2 bases and J by 1 base, with 18 bases between. Germline V gene sequence: CDR1 SGHKS, CDR2 YYEKEE (reference sequence). The CDR3 sequence is 18 residues long. The CDR3 is CASSFARLSRGNTGELFF. CDR3 sequence (DNA): TGTGCCAGCAGCTTTGCCCGACTCTCCCGAGGGAACACCGGGGAGCTGTTTTTT.

This chain connects TRBV7-9 to TRBJ1-4; TRBD1 might be the D (5 bases). Germline V gives CDR1 SEHNR, CDR2 FQNEAQ (reference sequence). V shed 5 bases and J shed 8 bases, with 15 bases lying between them. The length of the CDR3 is 14 residues. This CDR3 is CASSLGRGREKLFF. The CDR3 region has the DNA TGTGCCAGCAGCCTGGGGAGGGGACGCGAAAAACTGTTTTTT.

The J gene is TRBJ1-2, the V gene TRBV5-4; D gene unclear. The germline V gene encodes CDR1 SGHNT and CDR2 YYREEE (reference sequence). V was pared by 1 base and J by 4 bases, with 8 bases between. The CDR3 runs to 13 residues. The CDR3 DNA is TGTGCCAGCAGCTTGTCGGGTGCCTATGGCTACACCTTC. It yields the protein CASSLSGAYGYTF.

The chain combines TRBV2 with TRBJ2-3, with unresolved D. Germline CDR1 SNHLY, CDR2 FYNNEI. CDR3 length: 11 amino acids. The ends were cut back, 4 bases at V and 7 bases at J, with 6 bases in the middle. CDR3 nucleotide sequence: TGTGCCAGCAGTGCATCATATACGCAGTATTTT. This encodes CASSASYTQYF. Combining the CDR3 with reference TRBV2 and TRBJ2-3 gives the whole variable domain EPEVTQTPSHQVTQMGQEVILRCVPISNHLYFYWYRQILGQKVEFLVSFYNNEISEKSEIFDDQFSVERPDGSNFTLKIRSTKLEDSAMYFCASSASYTQYFGPGTRLTVL.

The chain combines TRBV10-3 with TRBJ1-5; D is unresolved. The V end was cut by 10 bases, the J end by 2 bases, with 15 bases between. The V gene's germline CDR1 is ENHRY and CDR2 SYGVKD. The CDR3 sequence is 14 residues long. CDR3 residues: CATRVAGGNQPQHF. Here the CDR3 DNA reads TGTGCCACACGAGTCGCGGGCGGCAATCAGCCCCAGCATTTT.

This rearrangement joins TRBV2 to TRBJ1-1, with 10 bases fitting TRBD1. CDR1 is SNHLY, CDR2 FYNNEI, per germline. Germline trimming cut 1 base from V and 7 bases from J; bases unmatched to any gene: 3. CDR3 length equals 14 residues. The CDR3 DNA sequence: TGTGCCAGCAGTGAAGGTGGACAGGGGGGTGAAGCTTTCTTT. Protein product: CASSEGGQGGEAFF.

In this sample, this clone turned up a few times. The chain links TRBV4-1 to TRBJ1-2; D gene uncertain. The CDR3 has 15 amino acids. Germline-derived CDR1 and CDR2 are MGHRA and YSYEKL. The V end lost 6 bases, the J end lost 3 bases, and 17 bases lay between the germline ends. For the CDR3, the DNA is TGCGCCAGCAGGAACCCCAGCAGGAGGGACTATGGCTACACCTTC. This sequence encodes CASRNPSRRDYGYTF.

This clone has only one observation. This chain links TRBV6-4 with TRBJ1-4, with a possible D match to TRBD1 (5 bases). The germline V gene has CDR1 MRHNA and CDR2 SNTAGT. V dropped 3 bases and J dropped 7 bases, with 12 bases sitting between them. CDR3 size: 14 residues. The CDR3 here is CASSEQEGSEKLFF. The CDR3 region has the DNA TGTGCCAGCAGTGAGCAGGAGGGGAGTGAAAAACTGTTTTTT.

The rearrangement joins TRBV9 to TRBJ2-1; D is possibly TRBD2 (6 bases). The germline V gene encodes CDR1 SGDLS and CDR2 YYNGEE. The V and J ends lost 0 bases and 0 bases respectively, with 10 bases between them. The CDR3 has 16 residues. The CDR3 protein is CASSVDAGSSYNEQFF. The CDR3 bases are TGTGCCAGCAGCGTAGACGCGGGGAGCTCCTACAATGAGCAGTTCTTC.

The CDR3: CASSLLTDYGYTF. The CDR3, as DNA: TGCGCCAGCAGCTTGTTGACAGACTATGGCTACACCTTC. The V call is TRBV5-1, the J call TRBJ1-2, with a weak D call TRBD1 (5 bases). The CDR3 runs 13 residues. Trimming took 1 base from V and 3 from J, leaving 7 bases between them. CDR1 is SGHRS, CDR2 YFSETQ, per germline. Full variable domain (missing parts from reference TRBV5-1 and TRBJ1-2): KAGVTQTPRYLIKTRGQQVTLSCSPISGHRSVSWYQQTPGQGLQFLFEYFSETQRNKGNFPGRFSGRQFSNSRSEMNVSTLELGDSALYLCASSLLTDYGYTFGSGTRLTVV.

This rearrangement joins TRBV6-1 to TRBJ2-5; 7 nucleotides match TRBD2. Germline CDR1 reads MNHNS; CDR2 reads SASEGT. Losses at the gene ends were 1 base for V and 3 bases for J; bases not matched to a gene: 5. This CDR3 region has 15 residues. The CDR3, as DNA: TGTGCCAGCAGTGAAGTAAGGGGAGGGAAAGAGACCCAGTACTTC. Translating gives CASSEVRGGKETQYF.

The chain has TRBV4-1 and TRBJ2-3; D gene uncertain. V shed 6 bases and J shed 1 base, with 8 bases lying between them. CDR1 and CDR2 from the germline V gene are MGHRA and YSYEKL. CDR3 size: 13 residues. In DNA form, the CDR3 reads TGCGCCAGCAGGGGCTTCGGCACAGATACGCAGTATTTT. Translation: CASRGFGTDTQYF.

This clone was detected once. V gene TRBV19 combines with J gene TRBJ1-4; no reliable D call. Trimming removed 5 bases from V and 0 bases from J, with 13 bases in between. This CDR3 has 16 residues. Germline loops: CDR1 LNHDA, CDR2 SQIVND (reference sequence). The CDR3 here is CASSPRSDSTNEKLFF. CDR3 DNA sequence: TGTGCCAGTAGTCCAAGGTCCGACTCAACTAATGAAAAACTGTTTTTT.

This chain links TRBV5-1 with TRBJ2-1; 11 nucleotides align to TRBD2. Unmatched junction bases numbered 7, after V lost 6 bases and J lost 5 bases. There are 15 residues in the CDR3. Germline values: CDR1 SGHRS, CDR2 YFSETQ. The DNA of the CDR3 is TGCGCCAGCACGCAACTAGCGGGAGTCCACAATGAGCAGTTCTTC. This codes for CASTQLAGVHNEQFF.

The rearrangement links TRBV7-9 to TRBJ2-1, with 9 bases that match TRBD1. CDR1 and CDR2 (germline): SEHNR, FQNEAQ (reference sequence). This CDR3 region has 15 residues. Trimming took 5 bases from V and 9 from J; bases not matched to a gene: 11. CDR3 amino acids: CASSSLGTGLGEQFF. The DNA of the CDR3 is TGTGCCAGCAGCAGTCTCGGGACAGGGCTGGGTGAGCAGTTCTTC.

The rearrangement links TRBV5-4 to TRBJ2-1; a possible D gene is TRBD2 (7 bases). V was clipped by 0 bases and J by 1 base, with 11 bases between them. CDR1 is SGHNT, CDR2 YYREEE, per germline (reference sequence). This CDR3 region has 16 residues. This CDR3 is CASSLAGGASYNEQFF. DNA of the CDR3: TGTGCCAGCAGCTTGGCGGGGGGCGCGTCCTACAATGAGCAGTTCTTC.

The chain uses TRBV18 and TRBJ2-5; unclear D gene. Germline values: CDR1 KGHSH, CDR2 LQKENI. There are 13 residues in the CDR3. The ends were cut back, 3 bases at V and 4 bases at J, with 9 bases in the middle. CDR3: CASSPTNGETQYF. CDR3 DNA sequence: TGTGCCAGCTCACCCACGAACGGAGAGACCCAGTACTTC.

This clone has only one observation. The chain links TRBV7-6 to TRBJ2-3, with TRBD1 as a possible D gene (6 bases). CDR3 size: 16 residues. Germline values: CDR1 SGHVS, CDR2 FNYEAQ. With 4 bases removed from V and 3 bases from J, the gap between germline ends came to 17 bases. CDR3 residues: CASSSRGLGQTDTQYF. CDR3 bases: TGTGCCAGCAGCTCTAGGGGCCTTGGACAGACAGATACGCAGTATTTT.

The gene calls are TRBV2 and TRBJ2-3, with 9 bases lining up with TRBD1. The CDR3 runs to 16 residues. V was clipped by 7 bases and J by 3 bases; unmatched bases: 11. Germline CDR1 is SNHLY and CDR2 is FYNNEI. The CDR3 is CASNKAPGTGTDTQYF. The CDR3 region has the DNA TGTGCCAGCAACAAGGCGCCCGGGACAGGGACAGATACGCAGTATTTT.

The chain links TRBV5-4 to TRBJ2-1; TRBD2 matches 8 bases. After removal of 1 base from V and 0 bases from J, the junction contained 9 bases not matched to a gene. The germline V gene encodes CDR1 SGHNT and CDR2 YYREEE (reference sequence). The CDR3 is 18 residues long. In DNA form, the CDR3 reads TGTGCCAGCAGCTTGCGGGTGAAGCGGGAGCACTCCTACAATGAGCAGTTCTTC. Translating gives CASSLRVKREHSYNEQFF.

This chain links TRBV7-2 with TRBJ2-5; TRBD2 matches at 14 bases. The J call may be wrong; the DNA end is better matched by TRBJ2-7. The CDR3 runs 18 residues. CDR1 SGHTA and CDR2 FQGNSA come from the germline V gene. The CDR3 is CASSYRSGTSGSSYEQYF. As DNA, the CDR3 is TGTGCCAGCAGCTACAGAAGCGGGACTAGCGGGAGCTCCTACGAGCAGTACTTC.

The chain uses TRBV5-1 and TRBJ1-5; D is perhaps TRBD1 (6 bases). The CDR3 extends over 16 amino acids. The germline gives CDR1 SGHRS, CDR2 YFSETQ. The V and J ends lost 4 bases and 7 bases respectively, with 21 bases between them. CDR3 loop: CASSRGELGAGQPQHF. CDR3 in DNA: TGCGCCAGCAGCCGGGGGGAGTTGGGGGCTGGACAGCCCCAGCATTTT.

V usage is TRBV7-2 and J usage is TRBJ1-1, with 8 bases lining up with TRBD1. CDR3 length equals 14 residues. Germline CDR1 reads SGHTA; CDR2 reads FQGNSA. The V segment lost 4 bases and the J segment 0 bases; nucleotides outside the gene matches: 1. The CDR3 spells CASSWGQVNTEAFF. The CDR3 nucleotides are TGTGCCAGCAGCTGGGGACAGGTGAACACTGAAGCTTTCTTT.

The chain combines TRBV4-3 with TRBJ2-7; TRBD1 matches at 10 bases. Per germline, CDR1 LGHNA and CDR2 YSLEER. The CDR3 has 18 amino acids. After removal of 2 bases from V and 7 bases from J, the junction contained 17 bases not matched to a gene. The CDR3 region has the DNA TGCGCCAGCAGCCAACCCCCTTTCGGGGGACAGGGGTTTACAGAGCAGTACTTC. It encodes CASSQPPFGGQGFTEQYF.

This clone was seen a single time. V is TRBV7-9 and J is TRBJ1-4, with 7 bases that match TRBD1. CDR1 SEHNR and CDR2 FQNEAQ come from the germline V gene (reference sequence). The CDR3 contains 17 residues. The ends lost 5 bases at V and 3 bases at J; junction bases unmatched: 12. This chain's CDR3 is CASSRPIRDSSNEKLFF. CDR3 sequence (DNA): TGTGCCAGCAGCCGTCCTATCCGGGACAGTTCTAATGAAAAACTGTTTTTT.